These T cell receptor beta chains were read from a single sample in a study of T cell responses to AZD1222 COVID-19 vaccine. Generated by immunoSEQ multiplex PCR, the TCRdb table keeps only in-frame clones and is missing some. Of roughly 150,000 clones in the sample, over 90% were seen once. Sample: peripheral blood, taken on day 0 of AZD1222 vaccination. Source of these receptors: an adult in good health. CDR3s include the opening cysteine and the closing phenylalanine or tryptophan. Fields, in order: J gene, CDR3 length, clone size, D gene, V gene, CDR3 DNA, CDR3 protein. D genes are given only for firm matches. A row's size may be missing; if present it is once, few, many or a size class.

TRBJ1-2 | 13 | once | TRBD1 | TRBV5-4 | TGTGCCAGCAGCTCCGGACAGGGCTATGGCTACACCTTC | CASSSGQGYGYTF
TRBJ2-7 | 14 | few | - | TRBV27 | TGTGCCAGCAGCCAAGCCCCGACTAGTAACGAGCAGTACTTC | CASSQAPTSNEQYF
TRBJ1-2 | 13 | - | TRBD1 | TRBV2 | TGTGCCAGCAGGGCAGGGGGCGGCTATGGCTACACCTTC | CASRAGGGYGYTF
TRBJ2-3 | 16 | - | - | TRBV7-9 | TGTGCCAGCAGCCAAGTGTCAATTCAGGGATCAGATACGCAGTATTTT | CASSQVSIQGSDTQYF
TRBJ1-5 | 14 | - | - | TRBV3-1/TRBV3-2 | TGTGCCAGCAGTAACTATCTTAGCAATCAGCCCCAGCATTTT | CASSNYLSNQPQHF
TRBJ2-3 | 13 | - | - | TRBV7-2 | TGTGCCAGCAGCTTAAACGCGGGGGATACGCAGTATTTT | CASSLNAGDTQYF
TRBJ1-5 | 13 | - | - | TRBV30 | TGTGCCTGGAGTGGGTGGGCGAGTCAGCCCCAGCATTTT | CAWSGWASQPQHF
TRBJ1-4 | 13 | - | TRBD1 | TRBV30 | TGTGCCTTGTCCGGGACAGGGAGTGAAAAACTGTTTTTT | CALSGTGSEKLFF
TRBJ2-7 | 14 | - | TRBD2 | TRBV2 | TGTGCCAGCATAAAGGCGGCGGGAGGGTCCGAGCAGTACTTC | CASIKAAGGSEQYF
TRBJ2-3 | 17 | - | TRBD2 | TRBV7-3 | TGTGCCAGCAGCCACTACCCCGGGACTAGAGGAACAGATACGCAGTATTTT | CASSHYPGTRGTDTQYF
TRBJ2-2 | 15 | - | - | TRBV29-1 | TGCAGCGTACTCCGATCTCCGATGAACACCGGGGAGCTGTTTTTT | CSVLRSPMNTGELFF
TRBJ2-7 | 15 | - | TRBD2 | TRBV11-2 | TGTGCCAGCAGGCCTACTAGCGGGGGGGGTTACGAGCAGTACTTC | CASRPTSGGGYEQYF
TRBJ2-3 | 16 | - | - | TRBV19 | TGTGCCAGTAGTATAGCCGGGGCCAAAAGCACAGATACGCAGTATTTT | CASSIAGAKSTDTQYF
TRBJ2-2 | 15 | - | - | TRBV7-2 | TGTGCCAGCAGCCCATGGGGAGTATACACCGGGGAGCTGTTTTTT | CASSPWGVYTGELFF
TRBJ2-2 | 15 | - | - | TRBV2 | TGTGCCAGCAGTGAATCCCCAGGGTACACCGGGGAGCTGTTTTTT | CASSESPGYTGELFF
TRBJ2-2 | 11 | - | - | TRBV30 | TGTGCCTGGAGCGGCACCGGGGAGCTGTTTTTT | CAWSGTGELFF
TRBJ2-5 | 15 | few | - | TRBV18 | TGTGCCAGCTCACCACGGCCAGTCGGCCGAGAGACCCAGTACTTC | CASSPRPVGRETQYF
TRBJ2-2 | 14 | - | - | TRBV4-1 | TGCGCCAGCAGGGGAGTTACGAACACCGGGGAGCTGTTTTTT | CASRGVTNTGELFF
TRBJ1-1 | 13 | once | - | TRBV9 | TGTGCCAGCAGCCTGAAGGGTGACACTGAAGCTTTCTTT | CASSLKGDTEAFF